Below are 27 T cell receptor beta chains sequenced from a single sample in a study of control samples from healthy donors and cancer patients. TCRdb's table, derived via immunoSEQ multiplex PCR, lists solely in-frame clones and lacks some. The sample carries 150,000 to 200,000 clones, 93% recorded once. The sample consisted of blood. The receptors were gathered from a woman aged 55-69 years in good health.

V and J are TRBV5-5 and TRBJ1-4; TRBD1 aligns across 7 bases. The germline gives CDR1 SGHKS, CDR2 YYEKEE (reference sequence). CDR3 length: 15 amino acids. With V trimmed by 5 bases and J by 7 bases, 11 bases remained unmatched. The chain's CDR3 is CASSFTTGESEKLFF. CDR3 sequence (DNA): TGTGCCAGCAGTTTTACCACAGGGGAGAGTGAAAAACTGTTTTTT.

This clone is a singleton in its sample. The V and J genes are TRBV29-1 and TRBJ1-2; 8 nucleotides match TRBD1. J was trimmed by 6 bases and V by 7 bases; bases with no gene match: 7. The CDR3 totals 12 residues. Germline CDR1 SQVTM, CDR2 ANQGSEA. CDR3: CSAGGQGNGYTF. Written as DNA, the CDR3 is TGCAGCGCCGGAGGACAGGGTAATGGCTACACCTTC.

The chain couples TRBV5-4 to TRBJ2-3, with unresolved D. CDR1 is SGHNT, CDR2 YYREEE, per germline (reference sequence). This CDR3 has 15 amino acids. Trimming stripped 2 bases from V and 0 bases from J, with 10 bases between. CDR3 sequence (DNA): TGTGCCAGCAGCTTAAGTCCAACTAGCACAGATACGCAGTATTTT. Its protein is CASSLSPTSTDTQYF.

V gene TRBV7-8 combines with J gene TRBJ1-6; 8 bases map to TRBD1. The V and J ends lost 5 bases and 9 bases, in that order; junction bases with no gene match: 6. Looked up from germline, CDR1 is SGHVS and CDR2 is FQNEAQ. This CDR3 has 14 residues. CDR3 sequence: CASSNGQGLSPLHF. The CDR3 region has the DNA TGTGCCAGCAGCAACGGACAGGGCCTTTCACCCCTCCACTTT.

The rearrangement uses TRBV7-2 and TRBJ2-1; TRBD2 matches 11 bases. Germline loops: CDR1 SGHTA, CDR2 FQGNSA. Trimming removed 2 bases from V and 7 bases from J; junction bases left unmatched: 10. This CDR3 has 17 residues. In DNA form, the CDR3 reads TGTGCCAGCAGCTTATTTGTAGCGGGGGGGCTTAGGAATGAGCAGTTCTTC. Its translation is CASSLFVAGGLRNEQFF.

CDR3: CASSLDPVRAYNQPQHF. As DNA, the CDR3 is TGTGCCAGCAGCTTAGATCCTGTCAGGGCATACAATCAGCCCCAGCATTTT. The chain carries TRBV7-8 and TRBJ1-5; possibly TRBD1 for D (5 bases). The CDR3 runs 17 residues. Looked up from germline, CDR1 is SGHVS and CDR2 is FQNEAQ. The V end lost 1 base, the J end lost 3 bases, and 16 bases lay between the germline ends. Full variable domain (rest looked up from reference TRBV7-8 and TRBJ1-5): GAGVSQSPRYKVAKRGQDVALRCDPISGHVSLFWYQQALGQGPEFLTYFQNEAQLDKSGLPSDRFFAERPEGSVSTLKIQRTQQEDSAVYLCASSLDPVRAYNQPQHFGDGTRLSIL.

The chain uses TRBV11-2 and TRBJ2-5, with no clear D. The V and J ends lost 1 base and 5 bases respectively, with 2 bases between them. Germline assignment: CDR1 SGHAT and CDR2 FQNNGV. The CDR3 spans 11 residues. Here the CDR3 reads CASSLAETQYF. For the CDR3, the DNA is TGTGCCAGCAGCTTAGCTGAGACCCAGTACTTC. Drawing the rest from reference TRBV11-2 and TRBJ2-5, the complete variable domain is EAGVAQSPRYKIIEKRQSVAFWCNPISGHATLYWYQQILGQGPKLLIQFQNNGVVDDSQLPKDRFSAERLKGVDSTLKIQPAKLEDSAVYLCASSLAETQYFGPGTRLLVL.

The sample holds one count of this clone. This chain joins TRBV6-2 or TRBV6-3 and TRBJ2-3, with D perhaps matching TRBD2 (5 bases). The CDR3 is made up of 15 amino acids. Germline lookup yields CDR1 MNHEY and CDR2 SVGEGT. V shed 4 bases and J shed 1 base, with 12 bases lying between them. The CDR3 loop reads CASSSASPRTDTQYF. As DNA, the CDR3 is TGTGCCAGCAGTTCGGCTAGCCCCCGCACAGATACGCAGTATTTT.

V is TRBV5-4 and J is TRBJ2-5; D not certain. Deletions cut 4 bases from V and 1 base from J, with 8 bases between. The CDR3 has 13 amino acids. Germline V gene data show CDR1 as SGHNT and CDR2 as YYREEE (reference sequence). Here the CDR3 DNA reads TGTGCCAGCAGCAACGCCCCCCAAGAGACCCAGTACTTC. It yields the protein CASSNAPQETQYF.

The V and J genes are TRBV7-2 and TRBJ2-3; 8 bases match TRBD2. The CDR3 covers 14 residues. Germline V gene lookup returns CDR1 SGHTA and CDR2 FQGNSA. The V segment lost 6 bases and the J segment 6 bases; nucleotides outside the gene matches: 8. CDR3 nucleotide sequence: TGTGCCAGCAGTCACGCTCGACTAGCGGATACGCAGTATTTT. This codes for CASSHARLADTQYF.

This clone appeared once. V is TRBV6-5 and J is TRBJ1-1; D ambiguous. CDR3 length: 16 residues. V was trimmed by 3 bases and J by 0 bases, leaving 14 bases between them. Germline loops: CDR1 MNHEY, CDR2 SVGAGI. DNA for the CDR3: TGTGCCAGCAGTTATAGGTCGCAGCCCATGAACACTGAAGCTTTCTTT. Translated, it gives CASSYRSQPMNTEAFF.

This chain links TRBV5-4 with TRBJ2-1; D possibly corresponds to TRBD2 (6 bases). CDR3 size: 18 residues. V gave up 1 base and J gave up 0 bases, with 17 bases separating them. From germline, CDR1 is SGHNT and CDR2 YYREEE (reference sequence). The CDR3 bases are TGTGCCAGCAGCTTGTCAGGCGCCAAGGGAGGCTCCTACAATGAGCAGTTCTTC. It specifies CASSLSGAKGGSYNEQFF.

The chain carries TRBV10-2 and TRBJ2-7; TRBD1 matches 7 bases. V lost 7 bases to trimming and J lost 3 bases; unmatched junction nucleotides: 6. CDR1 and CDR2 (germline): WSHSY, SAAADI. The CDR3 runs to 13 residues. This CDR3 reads CASKNRGVYEQYF. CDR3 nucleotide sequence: TGCGCCAGCAAGAACAGGGGTGTCTACGAGCAGTACTTC.

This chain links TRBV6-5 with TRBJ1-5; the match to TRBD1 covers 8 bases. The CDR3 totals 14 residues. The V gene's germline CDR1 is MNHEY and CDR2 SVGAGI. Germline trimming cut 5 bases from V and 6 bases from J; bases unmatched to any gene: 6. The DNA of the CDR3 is TGTGCCAGCAGTCCCTACAGGGGGACTCAGCCCCAGCATTTT. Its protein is CASSPYRGTQPQHF.

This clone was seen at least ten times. CDR3 coding DNA: TGTGCCAGCAGTGAATTGGGGATTCAGCCCCAGCATTTT. Translating gives CASSELGIQPQHF. The chain couples TRBV6-1 to TRBJ1-5; the D is unclear. Trimming took 2 bases from V and 6 from J, leaving 8 bases between them. Germline V gene sequence: CDR1 MNHNS, CDR2 SASEGT. This CDR3 contains 13 residues.

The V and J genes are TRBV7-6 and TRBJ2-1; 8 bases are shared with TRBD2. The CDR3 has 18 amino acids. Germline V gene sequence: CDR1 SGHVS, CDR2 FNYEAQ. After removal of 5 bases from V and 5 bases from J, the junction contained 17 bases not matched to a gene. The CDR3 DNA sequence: TGTGCCAGCAGCCTCACGGGCACTAGCGGTTTAGGTGACAATGAGCAGTTCTTC. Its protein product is CASSLTGTSGLGDNEQFF.

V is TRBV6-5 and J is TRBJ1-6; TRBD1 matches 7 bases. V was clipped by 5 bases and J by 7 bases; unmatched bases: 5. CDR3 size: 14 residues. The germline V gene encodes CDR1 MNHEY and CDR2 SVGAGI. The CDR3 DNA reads TGTGCCAGCAGTACCGGGACAGCGAATTCACCCCTCCACTTT. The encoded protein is CASSTGTANSPLHF.

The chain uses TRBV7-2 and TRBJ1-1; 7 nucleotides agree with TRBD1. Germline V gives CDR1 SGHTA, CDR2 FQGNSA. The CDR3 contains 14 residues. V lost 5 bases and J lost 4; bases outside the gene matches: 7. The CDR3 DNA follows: TGTGCCAGCAGCCAACGGGGACAGTCCACTGAAGCTTTCTTT. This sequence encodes CASSQRGQSTEAFF.

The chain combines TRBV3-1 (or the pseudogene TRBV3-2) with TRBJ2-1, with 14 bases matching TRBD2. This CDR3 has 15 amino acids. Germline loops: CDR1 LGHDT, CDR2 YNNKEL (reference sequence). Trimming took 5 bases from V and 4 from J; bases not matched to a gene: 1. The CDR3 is CASSRTSGGYNEQFF. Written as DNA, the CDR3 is TGTGCCAGCAGCAGGACTAGCGGGGGGTACAATGAGCAGTTCTTC.

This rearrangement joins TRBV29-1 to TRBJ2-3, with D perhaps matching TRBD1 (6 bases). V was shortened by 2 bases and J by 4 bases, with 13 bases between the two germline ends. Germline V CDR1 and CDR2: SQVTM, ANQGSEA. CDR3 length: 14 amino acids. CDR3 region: CSVETGYRADTQYF. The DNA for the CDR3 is TGCAGCGTTGAAACAGGGTATCGTGCAGATACGCAGTATTTT.

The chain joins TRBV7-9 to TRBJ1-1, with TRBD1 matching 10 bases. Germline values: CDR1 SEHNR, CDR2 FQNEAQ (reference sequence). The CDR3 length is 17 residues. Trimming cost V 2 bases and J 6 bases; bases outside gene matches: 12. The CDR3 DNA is TGTGCCAGCAGCTTACTGGGCCCGGGACAGGGGCCTGCTGAAGCTTTCTTT. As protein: CASSLLGPGQGPAEAFF.

The CDR3 coding sequence is TGTGCCAGCTCAAGGTTGGGTTCTAGAACTGAAGCTTTCTTT. As protein: CASSRLGSRTEAFF. The chain carries TRBV18 and TRBJ1-1; D is uncertain. The germline CDR1 and CDR2 sequences are KGHSH and LQKENI. The length of the CDR3 is 14 residues. The V end lost 5 bases, the J end lost 5 bases, and 15 bases lay between the germline ends.

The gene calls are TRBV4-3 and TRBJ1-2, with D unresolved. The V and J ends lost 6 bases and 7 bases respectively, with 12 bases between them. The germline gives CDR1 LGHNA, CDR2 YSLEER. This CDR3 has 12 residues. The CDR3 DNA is TGCGCCAGCAGTCCAGATGTGGGTGGCTACACCTTC. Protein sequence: CASSPDVGGYTF.

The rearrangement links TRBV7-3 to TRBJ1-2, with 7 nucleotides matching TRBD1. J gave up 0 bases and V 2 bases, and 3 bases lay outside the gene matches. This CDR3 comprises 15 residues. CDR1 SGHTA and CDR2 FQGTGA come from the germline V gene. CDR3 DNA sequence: TGTGCCAGCAGCTTACGAGGGGGCCCTAACTATGGCTACACCTTC. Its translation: CASSLRGGPNYGYTF.

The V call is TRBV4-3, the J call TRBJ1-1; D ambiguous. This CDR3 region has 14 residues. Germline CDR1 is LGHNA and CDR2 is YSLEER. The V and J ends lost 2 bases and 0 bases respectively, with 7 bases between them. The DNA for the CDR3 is TGCGCCAGCAGCCAATCGCGGGTGAACACTGAAGCTTTCTTT. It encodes CASSQSRVNTEAFF.

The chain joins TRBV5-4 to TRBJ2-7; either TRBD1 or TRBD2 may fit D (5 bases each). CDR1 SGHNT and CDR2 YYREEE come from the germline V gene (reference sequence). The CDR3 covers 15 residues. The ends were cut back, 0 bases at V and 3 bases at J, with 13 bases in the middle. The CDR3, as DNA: TGTGCCAGCAGCTTGGGAGGGGCCTCAAGCTACGAGCAGTACTTC. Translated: CASSLGGASSYEQYF. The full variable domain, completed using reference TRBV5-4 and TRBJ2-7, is ETGVTQSPTHLIKTRGQQVTLRCSSQSGHNTVSWYQQALGQGPQFIFQYYREEENGRGNFPPRFSGLQFPNYSSELNVNALELDDSALYLCASSLGGASSYEQYFGPGTRLTVT.

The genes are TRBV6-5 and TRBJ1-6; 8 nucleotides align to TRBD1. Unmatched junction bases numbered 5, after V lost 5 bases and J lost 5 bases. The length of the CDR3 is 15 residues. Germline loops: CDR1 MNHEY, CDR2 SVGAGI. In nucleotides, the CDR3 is TGTGCCAGCAGTCTCCAGGGGGCGAATAATTCACCCCTCCACTTT. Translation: CASSLQGANNSPLHF.